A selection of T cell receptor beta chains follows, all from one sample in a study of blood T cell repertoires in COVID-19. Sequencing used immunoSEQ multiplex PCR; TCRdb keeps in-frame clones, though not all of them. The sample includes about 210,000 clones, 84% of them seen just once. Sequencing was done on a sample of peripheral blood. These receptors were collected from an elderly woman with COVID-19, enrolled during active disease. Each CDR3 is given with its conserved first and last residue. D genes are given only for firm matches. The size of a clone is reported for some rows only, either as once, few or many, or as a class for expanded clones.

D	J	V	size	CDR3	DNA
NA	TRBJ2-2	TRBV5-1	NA	CASSLAGGNTGELFF	TGCGCCAGCAGCTTGGCCGGGGGAAACACCGGGGAGCTGTTTTTT
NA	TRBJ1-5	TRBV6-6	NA	CASGSLEEQPQHF	TGTGCCAGCGGGTCTCTGGAGGAGCAGCCCCAGCATTTT
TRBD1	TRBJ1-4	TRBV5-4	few	CASSLPGQDEKLFF	TGTGCCAGCAGCCTCCCCGGACAGGATGAAAAACTGTTTTTT
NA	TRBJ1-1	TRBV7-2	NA	CASSIQGPTEAFF	TGTGCCAGCAGTATTCAGGGGCCCACTGAAGCTTTCTTT
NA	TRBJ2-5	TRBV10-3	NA	CAISQRQYQETQYF	TGTGCCATCTCCCAGCGACAGTACCAAGAGACCCAGTACTTC
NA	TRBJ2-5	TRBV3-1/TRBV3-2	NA	CASSLQGLQETQYF	TGTGCCAGCAGCCTACAGGGCCTCCAAGAGACCCAGTACTTC
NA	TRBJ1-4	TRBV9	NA	CASSVEGAQGNEKLFF	TGTGCCAGCAGCGTAGAAGGGGCACAGGGTAATGAAAAACTGTTTTTT
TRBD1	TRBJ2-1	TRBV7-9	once	CASSLSLGQGDNNEQFF	TGTGCCAGCAGCTTATCACTCGGACAGGGGGACAACAATGAGCAGTTCTTC
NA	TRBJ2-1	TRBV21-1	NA	CASSPLSGGPGNEQFF	TGTGCCAGCAGCCCCCTTAGCGGGGGGCCCGGAAATGAGCAGTTCTTC
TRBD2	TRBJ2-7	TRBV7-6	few	CASSSNSGGAYEQYF	TGTGCCAGCAGCTCGAATAGCGGGGGGGCCTACGAGCAGTACTTC
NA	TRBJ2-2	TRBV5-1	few	CASSPAEGFKLFF	TGCGCCAGCAGCCCGGCGGAGGGGTTCAAGCTGTTTTTT
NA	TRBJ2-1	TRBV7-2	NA	CASSLYRYEQFF	TGTGCCAGCAGCTTGTACAGGTATGAGCAGTTCTTC
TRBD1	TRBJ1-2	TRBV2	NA	CASSGGQGVGYTF	TGTGCCAGCAGTGGGGGACAGGGAGTGGGCTACACCTTC
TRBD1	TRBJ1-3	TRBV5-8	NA	CASSPIGQGGNTIYF	TGTGCCAGCAGCCCGATTGGACAGGGAGGAAACACCATATATTTT
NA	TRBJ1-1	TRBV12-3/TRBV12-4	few	CASSLGRGEAFF	TGTGCCAGCAGTTTGGGGCGGGGCGAAGCTTTCTTT
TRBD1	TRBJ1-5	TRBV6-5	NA	CASRRTGGNQPQHF	TGTGCCAGCAGACGAACAGGGGGCAATCAGCCCCAGCATTTT
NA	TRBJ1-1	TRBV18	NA	CASSPPTRVEAFF	TGTGCCAGCTCACCACCGACCCGGGTCGAAGCTTTCTTT
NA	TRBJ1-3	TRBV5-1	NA	CASSLGAGTGSGNTIYF	TGCGCCAGCAGCTTGGGAGCGGGCACCGGGTCTGGAAACACCATATATTTT
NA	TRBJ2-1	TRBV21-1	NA	CASSKVGGARGGEQFF	TGTGCCAGCAGCAAAGTAGGGGGGGCGCGGGGAGGTGAGCAGTTCTTC
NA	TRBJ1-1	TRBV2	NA	CASNLLPGARTEAFF	TGTGCCAGCAACCTACTCCCAGGGGCACGGACTGAAGCTTTCTTT
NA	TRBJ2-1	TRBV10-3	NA	CATANNEQFF	TGTGCCACAGCGAACAATGAGCAGTTCTTC
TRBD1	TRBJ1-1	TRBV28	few	CASSLWSRGRNTEAFF	TGTGCCAGCAGTTTATGGAGCAGGGGGCGCAACACTGAAGCTTTCTTT
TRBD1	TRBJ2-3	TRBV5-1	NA	CASSIVSGTGAGDTQYF	TGCGCCAGCAGTATAGTCTCCGGGACAGGGGCAGGGGATACGCAGTATTTT
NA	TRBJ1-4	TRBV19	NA	CASTQPGLGAWGNEKLFF	TGTGCCAGTACCCAACCAGGGCTGGGGGCGTGGGGTAATGAAAAACTGTTTTTT
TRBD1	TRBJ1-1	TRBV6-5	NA	CASSYSNRGGTEAFF	TGTGCCAGCAGTTACTCGAACAGGGGGGGGACTGAAGCTTTCTTT
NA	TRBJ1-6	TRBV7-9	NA	CASSFQGVHSPLHF	TGTGCCAGCAGCTTCCAAGGGGTCCATTCACCCCTCCACTTT
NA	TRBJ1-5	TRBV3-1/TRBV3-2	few	CASSQVGGNQPQHF	TGTGCCAGCAGCCAGGTCGGGGGAAATCAGCCCCAGCATTTT
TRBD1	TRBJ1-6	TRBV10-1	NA	CASSGRDRGPSYNSPLHF	TGCGCCAGCAGTGGCCGGGACAGGGGGCCCTCCTATAATTCACCCCTCCACTTT
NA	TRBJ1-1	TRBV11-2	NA	CASSLGSGGNTEAFF	TGTGCCAGCAGCTTAGGGTCGGGAGGGAACACTGAAGCTTTCTTT
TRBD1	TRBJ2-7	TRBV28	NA	CASSFQTGGPYEQYF	TGTGCCAGCAGTTTTCAGACAGGGGGCCCCTACGAGCAGTACTTC
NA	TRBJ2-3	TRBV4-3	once	CASSQDTGGPRTDTQYF	TGCGCCAGCAGCCAAGATACCGGGGGACCCCGCACAGATACGCAGTATTTT
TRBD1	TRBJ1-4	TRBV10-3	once	CAISENRGVEKLFF	TGTGCCATCAGTGAAAACAGGGGAGTTGAAAAACTGTTTTTT
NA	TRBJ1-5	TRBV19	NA	CASSTTGYSNQPQHF	TGTGCCAGTAGTACGACAGGTTATAGCAATCAGCCCCAGCATTTT
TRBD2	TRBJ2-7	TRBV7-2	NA	CASSLARVAGDEQYF	TGTGCCAGCAGCTTAGCGCGAGTCGCGGGGGACGAGCAGTACTTC
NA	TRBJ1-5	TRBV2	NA	CASSGAAFNQPQHF	TGTGCCAGCAGTGGGGCAGCTTTCAATCAGCCCCAGCATTTT
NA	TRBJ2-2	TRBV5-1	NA	CASSLGATGELFF	TGCGCCAGCAGCTTGGGGGCAACCGGGGAGCTGTTTTTT
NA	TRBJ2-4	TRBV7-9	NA	CASSADSAGSQNIQYF	TGTGCCAGCAGCGCGGACAGTGCTGGCAGCCAAAACATTCAGTACTTC
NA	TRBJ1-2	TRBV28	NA	CASRTTGANYGYTF	TGTGCCAGCAGGACGACAGGCGCTAACTATGGCTACACCTTC
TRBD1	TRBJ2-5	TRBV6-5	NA	CASSRQGASQETQYF	TGTGCCAGCAGCCGCCAGGGGGCCAGCCAAGAGACCCAGTACTTC
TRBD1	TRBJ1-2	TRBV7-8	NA	CASSPSTGIYGYTF	TGTGCCAGCAGCCCTTCGACAGGGATCTATGGCTACACCTTC
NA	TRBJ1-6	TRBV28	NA	CASTNKTVYNSPLHF	TGTGCCAGCACTAATAAGACAGTCTATAATTCACCCCTCCACTTT
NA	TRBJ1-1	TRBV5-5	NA	CASSFPGGEAFF	TGTGCCAGCAGCTTTCCCGGGGGTGAGGCTTTCTTT
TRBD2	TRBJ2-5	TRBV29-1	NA	CSVQLTSGVSRETQYF	TGCAGCGTCCAATTGACTAGCGGGGTTAGCAGAGAGACCCAGTACTTC
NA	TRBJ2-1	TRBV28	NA	CATSGSYNEQFF	TGTGCCACCTCGGGGTCGTACAATGAGCAGTTCTTC
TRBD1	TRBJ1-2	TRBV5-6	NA	CASSPDRGWSYGYTF	TGTGCCAGCAGCCCTGACAGGGGGTGGAGCTATGGCTACACCTTC
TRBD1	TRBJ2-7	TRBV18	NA	CASSPSGGRYEQYF	TGTGCCAGCTCACCATCAGGGGGCCGATACGAGCAGTACTTC
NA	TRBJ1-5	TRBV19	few	CASSNTGNQPQHF	TGTGCCAGTAGTAATACAGGGAATCAGCCCCAGCATTTT
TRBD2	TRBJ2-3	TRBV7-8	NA	CASSLSGGWQYF	TGTGCCAGCAGCTTATCGGGGGGTTGGCAGTATTTT
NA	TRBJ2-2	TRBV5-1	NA	CASSLVSRATGELFF	TGCGCCAGCAGCTTGGTCAGCAGGGCCACCGGGGAGCTGTTTTTT
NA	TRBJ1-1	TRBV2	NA	CASSFGQRTEAFF	TGTGCCAGCAGTTTCGGACAGCGGACTGAAGCTTTCTTT
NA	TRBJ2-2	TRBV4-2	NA	CASSQEGGLSTGELFF	TGTGCCAGCAGCCAAGAGGGGGGACTGAGCACCGGGGAGCTGTTTTTT
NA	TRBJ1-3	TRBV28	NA	CAGSLRDGAGSGNTIYF	TGTGCCGGCAGTTTAAGGGATGGGGCCGGCTCTGGAAACACCATATATTTT